This T cell receptor beta chain was identified in a study of T cells in Graves' hyperthyroidism and ophthalmopathy. The CDR3 regions of TCR beta were amplified from RNA transcripts. The HTBI primer set was used in a first-round RT-PCR of the TCR CDR3. Each CDR3 protein is one row after TCRdb ran MiXCR on the multiplex PCR reads. This table has approximately 530,000 distinct CDR3 sequences, 15% to 20% appearing once. This clonotype has just a few counts. This sequence was found in a man aged 35 to 55 with Graves' ophthalmopathy. Sequencing used blood.

Here the CDR3 DNA reads TGTGCCAGCTCACCATTGGAGGGGGCCGACACTGAAGCTTTCTTT. Protein: CASSPLEGADTEAFF. The chain employs TRBV18 and TRBJ1-1, with TRBD1 matching 7 bases. The junction had 6 bases not matched to a gene; V was cut back by 2 bases and J by 3 bases. Per germline, CDR1 KGHSH and CDR2 LQKENI. The CDR3 spans 15 residues.